This record looks at one T cell receptor beta chain sequence and its context. The target antigen is unknown. The time point here: week 35, safety follow-up. Every vaccination contained 300 ug of the mutant IDH1 20-mer peptide and was paired with topical imiquimod. Sequencing was performed with immunoSEQ multiplex PCR; in TCRdb, only in-frame clones are kept and a portion is missing. In the table there are about 64,000 clones, roughly 71% of which are singletons. The data were taken from a study of a mutant IDH1 vaccine in newly diagnosed glioma. Study-wide background: Patients arrived already treated with radiotherapy, temozolomide, or both, most having had both.

From germline, CDR1 is MNHNS and CDR2 SASEGT. J gave up 2 bases and V 3 bases, and 10 bases lay outside the gene matches. This CDR3 comprises 16 residues. The sequencing here drew on PBMCs, taken from a glioma patient whose treatment included an IDH1 peptide vaccine. The J gene is TRBJ2-7, the V gene TRBV6-1; 7 bases are a match to TRBD1. This receptor was identified in a man aged 45-65 years with glioma. CDR3 amino acids: CASSDPDRDKPYEQYF. The DNA of the CDR3 is TGTGCCAGCAGTGATCCCGACAGGGATAAGCCCTACGAGCAGTACTTC.